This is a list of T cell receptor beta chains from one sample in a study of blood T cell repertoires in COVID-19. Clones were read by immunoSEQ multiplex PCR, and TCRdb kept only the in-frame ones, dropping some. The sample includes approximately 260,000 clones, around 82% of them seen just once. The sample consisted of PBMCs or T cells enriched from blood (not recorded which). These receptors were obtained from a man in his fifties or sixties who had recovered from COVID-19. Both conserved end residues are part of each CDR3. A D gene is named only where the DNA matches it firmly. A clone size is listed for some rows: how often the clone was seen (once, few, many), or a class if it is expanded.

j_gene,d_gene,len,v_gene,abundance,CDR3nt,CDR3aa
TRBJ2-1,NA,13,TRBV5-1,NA,TGCGCCAGCAGCTTGAGACAGGTCAATGAGCAGTTCTTC,CASSLRQVNEQFF
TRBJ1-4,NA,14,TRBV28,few,TGTGCCAGCCGCGAACAGGGAAGGGGTGAAAAACTGTTTTTT,CASREQGRGEKLFF
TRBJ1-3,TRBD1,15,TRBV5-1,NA,TGCGCCAGCAGCGAAAGGACAGGGCATGGAAACACCATATATTTT,CASSERTGHGNTIYF
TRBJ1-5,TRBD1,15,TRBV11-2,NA,TGTGCCAGCAGCTTAGGTACCAGGGGGGATCAGCCCCAGCATTTT,CASSLGTRGDQPQHF
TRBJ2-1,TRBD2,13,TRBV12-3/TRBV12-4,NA,TGTGCCAGCAGTGTACGGGACCTAGGGAGGGGGTTCTTC,CASSVRDLGRGFF
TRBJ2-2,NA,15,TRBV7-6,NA,TGTGCCAGCAGCGGCTGGGACTCCTCCACCGGGGAGCTGTTTTTT,CASSGWDSSTGELFF
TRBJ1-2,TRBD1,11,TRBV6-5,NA,TGTGCCAGTGGACAGGAAGGTGGCTACACCTTC,CASGQEGGYTF
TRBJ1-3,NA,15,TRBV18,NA,TGTGCCAGCTCACCACCTACTTCATCCTTAAACACCATATATTTT,CASSPPTSSLNTIYF
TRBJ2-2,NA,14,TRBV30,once,TGTGCCTGGGGACCGGGGGGCTCGGACGGGGAGCTGTTTTTT,CAWGPGGSDGELFF
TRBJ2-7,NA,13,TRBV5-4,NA,TGTGCCAGCAGCTTAGACACGGACTACGAGCAGTACTTC,CASSLDTDYEQYF
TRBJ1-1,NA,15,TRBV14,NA,TGTGCCAGCAGCCAGGCGCGAGGGAGCGGAGCTGAAGCTTTCTTT,CASSQARGSGAEAFF
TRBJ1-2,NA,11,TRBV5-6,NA,TGTGCCAGCAGCCTCCAGGGGGGCTACACCTTC,CASSLQGGYTF
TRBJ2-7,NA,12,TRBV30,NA,TGTGCCGGTACGGGACTCTCCTACGAGCAGTACTTC,CAGTGLSYEQYF
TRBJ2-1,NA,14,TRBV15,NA,TGTGCCACCAGCCCAGGGGCAGGGGCGAATGAGCAGTTCTTC,CATSPGAGANEQFF
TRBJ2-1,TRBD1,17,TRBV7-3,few,TGTGCCAGCAGTAAATCGATTACAGGGGGCGGATTGGTTGAGCAGTTCTTC,CASSKSITGGGLVEQFF
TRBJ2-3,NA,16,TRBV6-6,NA,TGTGCCAGCAGTCGACGGGGGGACATAGACACAGATACGCAGTATTTT,CASSRRGDIDTDTQYF